Presented here are 14 T cell receptor beta chains from one specimen sequenced in a study of T-cell memory formation after mild COVID-19. Using its own MiXCR run on the 5' RACE reads, TCRdb lists one record per CDR3 protein. Of about 190,000 distinct CDR3 sequences listed, roughly 18% are singletons. Sequencing was done on a sample of PBMCs or a T cell subset sorted from them (not recorded which). These receptors came from an adult woman who had mild COVID-19 (a few samples of this study predate the infection). Cell type and time point are not known.

This clonotype was counted ten times or more. This chain links TRBV7-2 with TRBJ1-4, with D perhaps TRBD1 (6 bases). The CDR3 covers 13 residues. Trimming removed 6 bases from V and 6 bases from J, with 11 bases in between. Germline CDR1 is SGHTA and CDR2 is FQGNSA. The CDR3 sequence: CASSYYRDEKLFF. In nucleotides, the CDR3 is TGTGCCAGCAGTTATTACAGGGATGAAAAACTGTTTTTT.

The chain links TRBV27 to TRBJ2-7, with D tentatively TRBD1 (5 bases). Germline CDR1 MNHEY, CDR2 SMNVEV (reference sequence). The length of the CDR3 is 13 residues. V gave up 3 bases and J gave up 4 bases, with 10 bases separating them. CDR3 DNA sequence: TGTGCCAGCAGTTTCAGGGTAGGGTACGAGCAGTACTTC. Its translation is CASSFRVGYEQYF.

The chain uses TRBV2 and TRBJ1-5; D call uncertain. The CDR3 is 14 residues long. Trimming pared 6 bases from V and 3 bases from J, leaving 12 bases between. CDR1 is SNHLY and CDR2 is FYNNEI in the germline V gene. CDR3 in DNA: TGTGCCAGCAGCGCTAGTGGAAACAATCAGCCCCAGCATTTT. It yields the protein CASSASGNNQPQHF.

This sequence joins TRBV7-2 and TRBJ1-1, with D unclear. The V and J ends lost 5 bases and 4 bases respectively, with 8 bases between them. This CDR3 is 12 amino acids long. In germline, CDR1 is SGHTA, CDR2 FQGNSA. CDR3 sequence reads: CASSISSTEAFF. The CDR3 region has the DNA TGTGCCAGCAGCATAAGTTCCACTGAAGCTTTCTTT.

This clonotype was detected ten times or more. The rearrangement joins TRBV5-1 to TRBJ1-1; no definite D call. V lost 6 bases to trimming and J lost 7 bases, with 22 bases between them. The V gene's germline CDR1 is SGHRS and CDR2 YFSETQ. This CDR3 is built from 15 residues. The CDR3 spells CASTAISEIKHEAFF. The CDR3 bases are TGCGCCAGCACCGCGATTTCGGAGATTAAGCATGAAGCTTTCTTT.

There are a few counts of this clonotype. V and J are TRBV24-1 and TRBJ1-1, with a tentative D call TRBD1 (5 bases). Per the germline V gene, CDR1 is KGHDR and CDR2 is SFDVKD. V lost 9 bases and J 2 bases, leaving 12 bases between the germline ends. CDR3 length: 13 amino acids. The CDR3 spells CATQGRINTEAFF. CDR3 in DNA: TGTGCCACCCAGGGACGCATAAACACTGAAGCTTTCTTT.

As concerns this clonotype: This may be a read error: a much more frequent sequence differs by one nucleotide. The V and J genes are TRBV5-1 and TRBJ2-1; 8 nucleotides match TRBD2. Germline assignment: CDR1 SGHRS and CDR2 YFSETQ. The CDR3 runs 14 residues. The ends lost 6 bases at V and 7 bases at J; junction bases unmatched: 9. The DNA for the CDR3 is TGCGCCAGCATCCAGGGACTAGGGTTAAATGAGCAGTTCTTC. Its protein product is CASIQGLGLNEQFF.

This clonotype appeared many times. This sequence joins TRBV12-3 or TRBV12-4 and TRBJ1-2, with D possibly being TRBD1 (5 bases). Trimming took off 5 bases at V and 5 bases at J, with 24 bases between the two ends. The CDR3 covers 17 residues. The CDR3 DNA is TGTGCCAGCAGTCTGAACCCACGGACGGCAGGGTCGTATGGCTACACCTTC. The encoded protein is CASSLNPRTAGSYGYTF.

This chain joins TRBV7-9 and TRBJ2-1; 9 bases match TRBD2. Germline values: CDR1 SEHNR, CDR2 FQNEAQ (reference sequence). V trimming: 5 bases; J trimming: 4 bases; junction bases outside the gene matches: 15. This CDR3 has 18 amino acids. The CDR3 DNA sequence: TGTGCCAGCAGCAGGCGGGGGGGGCTCATTATCCCTTACAATGAGCAGTTCTTC. It specifies CASSRRGGLIIPYNEQFF.

The table lists this clonotype with a few counts. The chain links TRBV11-2 to TRBJ1-1; TRBD1 is a possible D gene (5 bases). The CDR3 runs 16 residues. Germline CDR1 is SGHAT and CDR2 is FQNNGV. Trimming stripped 3 bases from V and 2 bases from J, with 16 bases between. CDR3 residues: CASSFRRGVGNTEAFF. DNA for the CDR3: TGTGCCAGCAGCTTCCGCAGAGGGGTTGGAAACACTGAAGCTTTCTTT.

J is TRBJ1-1 and V is TRBV20-1; TRBD1 might be the D (5 bases). The CDR3 runs to 13 residues. V dropped 2 bases and J dropped 0 bases, with 7 bases sitting between them. Germline V gene lookup returns CDR1 DFQATT and CDR2 SNEGSKA (reference sequence). In DNA, the CDR3 is TGCAGTGCTAGACCGACAGTGAACACTGAAGCTTTCTTT. Its translation: CSARPTVNTEAFF.

The chain recombines TRBV6-4 with TRBJ2-2, with 8 bases fitting TRBD1. CDR3 length: 14 residues. The V segment lost 4 bases and the J segment 6 bases; nucleotides outside the gene matches: 4. From germline, CDR1 is MRHNA and CDR2 SNTAGT. The DNA of the CDR3 is TGTGCCAGCAGTGCCGGACAGGGAGCCGGGGAGCTGTTTTTT. The encoded protein is CASSAGQGAGELFF.

This clonotype was counted many times. The chain links TRBV20-1 to TRBJ2-7; 7 nucleotides match TRBD2. This CDR3 comprises 16 residues. Trimming cost V 5 bases and J 2 bases; bases outside gene matches: 15. CDR1 DFQATT and CDR2 SNEGSKA come from the germline V gene (reference sequence). The CDR3 DNA sequence: TGCAGTGCTCGTAGAGGCCCTAGCGGCCTAGCCTACGAGCAGTACTTC. This codes for CSARRGPSGLAYEQYF.

This clonotype was counted a few times. The chain couples TRBV12-3 or TRBV12-4 to TRBJ1-6; 7 bases are a match to TRBD1. After removal of 7 bases from V and 10 bases from J, the junction contained 10 bases not matched to a gene. This CDR3 contains 14 residues. For the CDR3, the DNA is TGTGCCAGCAATCGAGGGGGCACAGGGTCACCCCTCCACTTT. Translation: CASNRGGTGSPLHF.